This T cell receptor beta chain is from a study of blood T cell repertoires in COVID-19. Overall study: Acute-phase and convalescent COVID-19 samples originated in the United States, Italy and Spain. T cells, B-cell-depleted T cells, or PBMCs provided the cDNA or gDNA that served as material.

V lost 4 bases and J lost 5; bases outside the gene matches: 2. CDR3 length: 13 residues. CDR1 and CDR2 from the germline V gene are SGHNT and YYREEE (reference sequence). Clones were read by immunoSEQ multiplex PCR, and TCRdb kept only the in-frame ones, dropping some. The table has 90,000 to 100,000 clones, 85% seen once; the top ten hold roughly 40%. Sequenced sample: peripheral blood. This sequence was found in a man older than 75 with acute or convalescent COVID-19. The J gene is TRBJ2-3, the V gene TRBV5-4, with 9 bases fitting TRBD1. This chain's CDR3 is CASSPDRGDTQYF. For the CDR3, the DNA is TGTGCCAGCAGCCCGGACAGGGGAGATACGCAGTATTTT.